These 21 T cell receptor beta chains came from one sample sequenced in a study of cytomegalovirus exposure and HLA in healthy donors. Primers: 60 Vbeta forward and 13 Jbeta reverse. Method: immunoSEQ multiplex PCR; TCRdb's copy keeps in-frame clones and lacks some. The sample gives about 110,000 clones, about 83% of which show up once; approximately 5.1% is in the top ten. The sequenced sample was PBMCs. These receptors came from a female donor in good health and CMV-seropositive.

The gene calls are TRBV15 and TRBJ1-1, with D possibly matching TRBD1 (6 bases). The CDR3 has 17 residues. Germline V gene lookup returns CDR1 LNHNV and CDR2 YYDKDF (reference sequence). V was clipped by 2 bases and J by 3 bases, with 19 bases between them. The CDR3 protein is CATSRTQGSSRDTEAFF. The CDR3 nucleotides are TGTGCCACCAGCAGAACTCAGGGGTCCTCGCGGGACACTGAAGCTTTCTTT.

The CDR3 protein is CASSRDRAEYGYTF. The CDR3 DNA follows: TGTGCCAGTAGTAGGGACAGGGCTGAATATGGCTACACCTTC. The rearrangement joins TRBV19 to TRBJ1-2, with 9 bases identical to TRBD1. V shed 4 bases, J shed 5 bases, and the junction held 5 bases outside the gene matches. Germline assignment: CDR1 LNHDA and CDR2 SQIVND (reference sequence). The CDR3 spans 14 residues. Combining the CDR3 with reference TRBV19 and TRBJ1-2 gives the whole variable domain DGGITQSPKYLFRKEGQNVTLSCEQNLNHDAMYWYRQDPGQGLRLIYYSQIVNDFQKGDIAEGYSVSREKKESFPLTVTSAQKNPTAFYLCASSRDRAEYGYTFGSGTRLTVV.

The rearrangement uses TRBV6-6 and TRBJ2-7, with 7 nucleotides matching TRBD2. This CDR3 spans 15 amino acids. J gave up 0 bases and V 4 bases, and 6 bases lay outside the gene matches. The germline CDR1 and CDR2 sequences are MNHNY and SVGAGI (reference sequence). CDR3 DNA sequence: TGTGCCAGCAGTTCGACTAGCCGTAGCTCCTACGAGCAGTACTTC. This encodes CASSSTSRSSYEQYF.

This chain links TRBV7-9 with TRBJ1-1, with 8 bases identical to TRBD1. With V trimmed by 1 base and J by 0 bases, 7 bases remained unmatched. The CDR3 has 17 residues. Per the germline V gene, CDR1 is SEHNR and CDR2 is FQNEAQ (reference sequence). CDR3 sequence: CASSLDDRGQMNTEAFF. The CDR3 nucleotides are TGTGCCAGCAGCTTAGATGACAGGGGACAGATGAACACTGAAGCTTTCTTT.

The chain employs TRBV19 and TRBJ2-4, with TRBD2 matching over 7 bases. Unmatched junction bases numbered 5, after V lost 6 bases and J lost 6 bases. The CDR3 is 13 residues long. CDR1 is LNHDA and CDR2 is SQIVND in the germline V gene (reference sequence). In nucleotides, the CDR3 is TGTGCCAGTAGGACTAGCCCTAGAAACATTCAGTACTTC. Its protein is CASRTSPRNIQYF.

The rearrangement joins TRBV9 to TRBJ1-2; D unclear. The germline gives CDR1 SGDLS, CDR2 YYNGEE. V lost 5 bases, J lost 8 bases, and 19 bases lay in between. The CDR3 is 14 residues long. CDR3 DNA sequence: TGTGCCAGCAGAAGAGGAGGTAGCTTCTCGGGCTACACCTTC. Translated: CASRRGGSFSGYTF.

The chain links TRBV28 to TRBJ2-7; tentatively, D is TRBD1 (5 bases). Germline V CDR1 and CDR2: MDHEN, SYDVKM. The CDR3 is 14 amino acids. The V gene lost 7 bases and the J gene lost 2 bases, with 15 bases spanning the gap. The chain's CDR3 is CASIQGSATYEQYF. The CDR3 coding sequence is TGTGCCAGCATCCAGGGCAGCGCGACCTACGAGCAGTACTTC.

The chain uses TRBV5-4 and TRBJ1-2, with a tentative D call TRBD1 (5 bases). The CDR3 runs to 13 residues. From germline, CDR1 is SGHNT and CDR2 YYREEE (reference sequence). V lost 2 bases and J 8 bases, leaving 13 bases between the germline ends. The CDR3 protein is CASSFGQTGGYTF. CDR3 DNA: TGTGCCAGCAGCTTCGGACAAACTGGGGGCTACACCTTC.

This chain's CDR3 is CASSLVGSADIQYF. The CDR3, as DNA: TGCGCCAGCAGCCTTGTTGGGAGCGCGGACATTCAGTACTTC. The chain employs TRBV4-1 and TRBJ2-4; D might be TRBD2 (5 bases). V was shortened by 4 bases and J by 8 bases, with 15 bases between the two germline ends. The CDR3 covers 14 residues. The germline gives CDR1 MGHRA, CDR2 YSYEKL.

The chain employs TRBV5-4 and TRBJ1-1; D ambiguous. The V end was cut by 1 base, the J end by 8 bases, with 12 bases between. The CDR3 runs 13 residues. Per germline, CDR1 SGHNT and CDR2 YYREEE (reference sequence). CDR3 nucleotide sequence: TGTGCCAGCAGCTTGCCAGCTAAGAGGGAAGCTTTCTTT. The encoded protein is CASSLPAKREAFF.

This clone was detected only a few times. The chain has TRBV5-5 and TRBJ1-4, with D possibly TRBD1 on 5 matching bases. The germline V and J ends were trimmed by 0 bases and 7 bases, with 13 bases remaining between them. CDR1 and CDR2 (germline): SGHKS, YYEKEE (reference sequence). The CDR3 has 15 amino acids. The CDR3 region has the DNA TGTGCCAGCAGCTTGGATCCAGGAAGGGGTGAAAAACTGTTTTTT. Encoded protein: CASSLDPGRGEKLFF.

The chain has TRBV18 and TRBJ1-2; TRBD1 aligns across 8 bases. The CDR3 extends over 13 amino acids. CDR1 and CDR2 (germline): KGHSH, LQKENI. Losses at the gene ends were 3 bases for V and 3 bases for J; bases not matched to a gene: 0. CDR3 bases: TGTGCCAGCTCACCGGGACAGGACTATGGCTACACCTTC. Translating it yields CASSPGQDYGYTF.

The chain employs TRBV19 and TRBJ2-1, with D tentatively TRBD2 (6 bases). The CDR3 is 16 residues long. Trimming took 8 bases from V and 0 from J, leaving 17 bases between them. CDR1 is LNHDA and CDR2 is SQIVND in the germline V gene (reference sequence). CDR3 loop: CASSTPGRSSYNEQFF. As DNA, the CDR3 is TGTGCCAGTTCGACGCCGGGGAGGAGCTCCTACAATGAGCAGTTCTTC.

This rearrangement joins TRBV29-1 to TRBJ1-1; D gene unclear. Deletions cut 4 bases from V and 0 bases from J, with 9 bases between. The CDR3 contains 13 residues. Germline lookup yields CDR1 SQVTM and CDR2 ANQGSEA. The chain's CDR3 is CSVGLLMNTEAFF. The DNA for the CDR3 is TGCAGCGTTGGACTTCTCATGAACACTGAAGCTTTCTTT.

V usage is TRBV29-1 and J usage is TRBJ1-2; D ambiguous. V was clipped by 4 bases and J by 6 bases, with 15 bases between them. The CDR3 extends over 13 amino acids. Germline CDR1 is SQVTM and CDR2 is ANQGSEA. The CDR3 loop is CSVGRRSVDGYTF. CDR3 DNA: TGCAGCGTTGGTAGGAGGAGTGTGGATGGCTACACCTTC.

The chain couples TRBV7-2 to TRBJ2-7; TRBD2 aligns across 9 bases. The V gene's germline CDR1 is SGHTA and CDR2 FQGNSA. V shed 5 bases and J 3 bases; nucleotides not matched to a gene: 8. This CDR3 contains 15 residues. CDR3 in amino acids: CASSPVAGVSYEQYF. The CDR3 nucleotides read TGTGCCAGCAGCCCAGTAGCGGGAGTGAGCTACGAGCAGTACTTC.

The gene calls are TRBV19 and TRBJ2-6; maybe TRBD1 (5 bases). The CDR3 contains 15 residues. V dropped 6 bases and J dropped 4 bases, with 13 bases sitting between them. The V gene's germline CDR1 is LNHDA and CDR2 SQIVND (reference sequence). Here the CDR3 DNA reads TGTGCCAGTAGGGACCCTGGGGCCGGGGCCAACGTCCTGACTTTC. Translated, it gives CASRDPGAGANVLTF.

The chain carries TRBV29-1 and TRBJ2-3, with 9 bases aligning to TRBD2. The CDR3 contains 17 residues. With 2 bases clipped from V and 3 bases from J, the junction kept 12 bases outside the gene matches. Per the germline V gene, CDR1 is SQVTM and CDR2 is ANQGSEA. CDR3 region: CSVESGLGGRVTDTQYF. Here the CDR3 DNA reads TGCAGCGTTGAATCGGGTCTGGGCGGGAGGGTAACAGATACGCAGTATTTT.

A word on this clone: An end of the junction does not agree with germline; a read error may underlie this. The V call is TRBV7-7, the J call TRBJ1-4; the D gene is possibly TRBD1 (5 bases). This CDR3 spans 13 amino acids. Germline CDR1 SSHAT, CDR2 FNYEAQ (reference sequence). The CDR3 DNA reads TGTGCTAGCAGCCGGACACAGAATGAAAAACTGTTTTTT. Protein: CASSRTQNEKLFF.

CDR3 sequence reads: CASSSGQGNGYTF. DNA of the CDR3: TGCGCCAGCAGCTCCGGACAGGGTAATGGCTACACCTTC. V and J are TRBV5-1 and TRBJ1-2; 8 positions agree with TRBD1. Germline assignment: CDR1 SGHRS and CDR2 YFSETQ. V dropped 3 bases and J dropped 6; count of bases not matched to a gene: 4. The CDR3 has 13 amino acids.

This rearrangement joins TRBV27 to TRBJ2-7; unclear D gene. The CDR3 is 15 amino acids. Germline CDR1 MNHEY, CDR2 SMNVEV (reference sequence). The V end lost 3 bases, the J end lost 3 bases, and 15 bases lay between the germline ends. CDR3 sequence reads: CASSFSMSRIYEQYF. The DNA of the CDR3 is TGTGCCAGCAGTTTCTCGATGAGCCGAATCTACGAGCAGTACTTC.